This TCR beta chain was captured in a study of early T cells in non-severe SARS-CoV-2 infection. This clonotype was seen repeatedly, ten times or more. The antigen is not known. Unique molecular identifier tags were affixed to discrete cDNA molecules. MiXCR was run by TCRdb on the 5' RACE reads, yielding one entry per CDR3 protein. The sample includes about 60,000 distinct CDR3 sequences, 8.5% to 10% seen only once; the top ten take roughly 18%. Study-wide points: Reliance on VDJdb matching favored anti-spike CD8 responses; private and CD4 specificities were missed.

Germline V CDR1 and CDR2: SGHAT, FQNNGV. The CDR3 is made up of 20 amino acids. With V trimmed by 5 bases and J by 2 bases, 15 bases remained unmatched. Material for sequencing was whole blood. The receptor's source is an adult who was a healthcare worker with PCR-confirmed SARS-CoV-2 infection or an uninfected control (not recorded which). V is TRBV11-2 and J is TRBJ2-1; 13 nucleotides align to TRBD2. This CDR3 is CASSDGRLAGGGPTYNEQFF. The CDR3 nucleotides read TGTGCCAGCAGCGACGGGCGACTAGCGGGAGGTGGGCCCACCTACAATGAGCAGTTCTTC.